The entry below gives a single TCR beta chain sequence along with its context. Its antigen is as yet unknown. This CDR3 is 15 amino acids long. Germline CDR1 MGHDK, CDR2 SYGVNS. Trimming pared 1 base from V and 3 bases from J, leaving 13 bases between. This record comes from a study of T cell responses to AZD1222 COVID-19 vaccine. Notes on the study in general: Most donors were white British and more were female, and clonal diversity was possibly underestimated. Baseline antibody screening turned up just a handful of seropositive AZD1222 recipients. Sampling captured repertoires only after the peak T cell response.

Libraries were prepared by immunoSEQ multiplex PCR; TCRdb keeps only in-frame clonotypes and omits some of them. The sample includes under 170,000 clones, roughly 90% of them seen just once. This material consisted of peripheral blood, taken 28 days after the second AZD1222 dose. This chain links TRBV25-1 with TRBJ2-7, with D possibly being TRBD1 (7 bases). This clonotype was obtained from an adult who received the AZD1222 COVID-19 vaccine. CDR3 sequence: CASSESGGGGYEQYF. CDR3 nucleotide sequence: TGTGCCAGCAGTGAATCCGGAGGGGGCGGCTACGAGCAGTACTTC.